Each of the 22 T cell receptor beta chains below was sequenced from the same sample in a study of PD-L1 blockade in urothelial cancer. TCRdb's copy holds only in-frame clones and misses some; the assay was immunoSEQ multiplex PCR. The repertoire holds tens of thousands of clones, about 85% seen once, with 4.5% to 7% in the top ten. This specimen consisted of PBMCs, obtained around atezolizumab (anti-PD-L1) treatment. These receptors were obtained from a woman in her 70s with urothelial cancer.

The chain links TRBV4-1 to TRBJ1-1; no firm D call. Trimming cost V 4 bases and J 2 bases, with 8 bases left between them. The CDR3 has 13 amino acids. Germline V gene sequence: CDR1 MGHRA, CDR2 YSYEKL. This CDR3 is CASSLSGNTEAFF. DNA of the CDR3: TGCGCCAGCAGCCTATCGGGAAACACTGAAGCTTTCTTT.

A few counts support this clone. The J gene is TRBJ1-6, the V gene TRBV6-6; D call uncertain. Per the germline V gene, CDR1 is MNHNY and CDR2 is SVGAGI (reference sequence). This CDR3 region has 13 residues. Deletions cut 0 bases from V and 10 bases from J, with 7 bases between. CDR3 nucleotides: TGTGCCAGCAGTTACTCGGTGCAGTCACCCCTCCACTTT. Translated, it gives CASSYSVQSPLHF.

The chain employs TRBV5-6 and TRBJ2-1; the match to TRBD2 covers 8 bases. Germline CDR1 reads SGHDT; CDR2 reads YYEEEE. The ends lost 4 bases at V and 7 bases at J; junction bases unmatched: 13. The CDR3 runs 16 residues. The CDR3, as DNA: TGTGCCAGCAGCCGCCCTCCCCGGACGGGAGGGAATGAGCAGTTCTTC. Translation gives CASSRPPRTGGNEQFF.

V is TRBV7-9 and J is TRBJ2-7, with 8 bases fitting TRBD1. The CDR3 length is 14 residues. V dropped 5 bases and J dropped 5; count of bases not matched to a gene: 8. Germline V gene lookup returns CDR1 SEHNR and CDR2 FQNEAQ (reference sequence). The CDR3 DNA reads TGTGCCAGCAGCCCCCCTCTGACAGGGGACGAGCAGTACTTC. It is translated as CASSPPLTGDEQYF.

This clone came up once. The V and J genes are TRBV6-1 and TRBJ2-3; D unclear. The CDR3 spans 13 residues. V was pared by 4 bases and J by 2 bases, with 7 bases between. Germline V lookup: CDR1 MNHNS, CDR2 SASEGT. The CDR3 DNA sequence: TGTGCCAGCAGTGCCCCAAACACAGATACGCAGTATTTT. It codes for CASSAPNTDTQYF.

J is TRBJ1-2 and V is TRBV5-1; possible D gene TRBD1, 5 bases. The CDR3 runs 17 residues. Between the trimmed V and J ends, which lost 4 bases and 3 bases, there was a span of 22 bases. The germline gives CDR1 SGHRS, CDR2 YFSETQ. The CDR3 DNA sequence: TGCGCCAGCAGCCTTACTATGTCTTGGGGGGTCGACTATGGCTACACCTTC. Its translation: CASSLTMSWGVDYGYTF.

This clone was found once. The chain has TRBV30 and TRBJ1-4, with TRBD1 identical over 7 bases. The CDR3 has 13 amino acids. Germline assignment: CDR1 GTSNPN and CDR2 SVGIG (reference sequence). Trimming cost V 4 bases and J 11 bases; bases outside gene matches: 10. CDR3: CAWTHPGQPKLFF. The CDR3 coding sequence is TGTGCCTGGACCCACCCGGGACAGCCGAAACTGTTTTTT.

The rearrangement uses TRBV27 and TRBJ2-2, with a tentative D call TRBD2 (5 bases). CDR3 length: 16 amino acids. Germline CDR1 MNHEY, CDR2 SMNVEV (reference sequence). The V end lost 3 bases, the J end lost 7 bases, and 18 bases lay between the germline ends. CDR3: CASSFPLRRAGGELFF. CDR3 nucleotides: TGTGCCAGCAGTTTCCCCTTAAGGCGGGCAGGCGGGGAGCTGTTTTTT.

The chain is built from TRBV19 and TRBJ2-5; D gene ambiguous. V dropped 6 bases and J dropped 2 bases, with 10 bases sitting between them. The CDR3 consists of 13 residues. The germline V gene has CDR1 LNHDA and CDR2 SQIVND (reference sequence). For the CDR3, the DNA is TGTGCCAGTAGAACTACCTATCAAGAGACCCAGTACTTC. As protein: CASRTTYQETQYF.

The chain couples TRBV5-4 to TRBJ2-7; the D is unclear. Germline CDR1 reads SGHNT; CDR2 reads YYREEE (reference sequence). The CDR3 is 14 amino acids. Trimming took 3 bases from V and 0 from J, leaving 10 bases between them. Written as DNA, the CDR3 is TGTGCCAGCAGCTACTGGGCTAACTCCTACGAGCAGTACTTC. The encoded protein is CASSYWANSYEQYF.

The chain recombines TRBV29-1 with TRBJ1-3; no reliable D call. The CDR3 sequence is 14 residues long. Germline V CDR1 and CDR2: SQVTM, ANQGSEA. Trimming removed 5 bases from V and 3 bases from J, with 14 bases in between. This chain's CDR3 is CSVSVLLGGNTIYF. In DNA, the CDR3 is TGCAGCGTTTCAGTCCTGCTTGGTGGAAACACCATATATTTT.

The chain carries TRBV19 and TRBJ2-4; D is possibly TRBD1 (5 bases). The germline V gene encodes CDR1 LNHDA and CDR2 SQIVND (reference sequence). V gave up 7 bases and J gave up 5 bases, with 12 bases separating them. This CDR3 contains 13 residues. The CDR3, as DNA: TGTGCCAGTACCAGGGTTGGGGAAAACATTCAGTACTTC. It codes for CASTRVGENIQYF. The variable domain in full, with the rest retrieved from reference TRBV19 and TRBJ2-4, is DGGITQSPKYLFRKEGQNVTLSCEQNLNHDAMYWYRQDPGQGLRLIYYSQIVNDFQKGDIAEGYSVSREKKESFPLTVTSAQKNPTAFYLCASTRVGENIQYFGAGTRLSVL.

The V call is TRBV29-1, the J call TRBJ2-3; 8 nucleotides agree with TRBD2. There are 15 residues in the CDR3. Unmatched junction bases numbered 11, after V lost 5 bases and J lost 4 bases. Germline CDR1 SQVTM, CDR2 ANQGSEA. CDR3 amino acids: CSVCHTGGDADTQYF. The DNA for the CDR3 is TGCAGCGTTTGCCATACCGGGGGGGATGCAGATACGCAGTATTTT.

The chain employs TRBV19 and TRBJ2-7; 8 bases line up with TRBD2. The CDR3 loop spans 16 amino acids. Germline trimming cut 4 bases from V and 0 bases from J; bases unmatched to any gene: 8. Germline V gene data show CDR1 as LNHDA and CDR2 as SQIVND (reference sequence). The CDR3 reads CASSTSAGGSSYEQYF. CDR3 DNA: TGTGCCAGTAGTACAAGTGCGGGAGGCTCCTCCTACGAGCAGTACTTC.

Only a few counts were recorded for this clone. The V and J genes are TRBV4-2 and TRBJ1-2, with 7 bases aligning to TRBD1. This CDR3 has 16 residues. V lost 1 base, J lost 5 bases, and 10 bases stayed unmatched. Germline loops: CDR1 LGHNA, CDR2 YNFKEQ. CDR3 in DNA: TGTGCCAGCAGCCAAGGCGGACAGGCCGCTGGGTATGGCTACACCTTC. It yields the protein CASSQGGQAAGYGYTF.

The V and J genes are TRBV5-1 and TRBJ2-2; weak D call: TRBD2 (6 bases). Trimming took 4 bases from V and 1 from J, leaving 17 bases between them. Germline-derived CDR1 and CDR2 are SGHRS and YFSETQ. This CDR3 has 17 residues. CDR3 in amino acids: CASSAGTPNLNTGELFF. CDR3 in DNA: TGCGCCAGCAGCGCGGGGACGCCCAACTTGAACACCGGGGAGCTGTTTTTT.

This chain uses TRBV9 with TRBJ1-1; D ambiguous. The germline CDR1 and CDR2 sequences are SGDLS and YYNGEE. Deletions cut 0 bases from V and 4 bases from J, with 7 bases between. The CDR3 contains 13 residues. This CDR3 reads CASSVASSTEAFF. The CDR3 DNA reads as TGTGCCAGCAGCGTAGCGTCGAGCACTGAAGCTTTCTTT.

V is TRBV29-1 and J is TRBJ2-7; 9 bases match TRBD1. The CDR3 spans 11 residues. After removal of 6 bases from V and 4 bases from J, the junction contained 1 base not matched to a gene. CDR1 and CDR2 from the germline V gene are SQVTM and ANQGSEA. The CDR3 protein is CSVGTGYEQYF. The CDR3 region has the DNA TGCAGCGTCGGGACAGGGTACGAGCAGTACTTC.

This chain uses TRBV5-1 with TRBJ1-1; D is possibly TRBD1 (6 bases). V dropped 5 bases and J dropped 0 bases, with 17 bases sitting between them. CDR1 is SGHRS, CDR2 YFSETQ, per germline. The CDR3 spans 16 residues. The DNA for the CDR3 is TGCGCCAGCAGAAATATACAGGGCTTCATGAACACTGAAGCTTTCTTT. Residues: CASRNIQGFMNTEAFF.

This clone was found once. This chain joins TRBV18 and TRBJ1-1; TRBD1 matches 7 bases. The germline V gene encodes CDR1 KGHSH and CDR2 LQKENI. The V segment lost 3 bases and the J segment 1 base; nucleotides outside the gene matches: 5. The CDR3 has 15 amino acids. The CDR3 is CASSPGQATNTEAFF. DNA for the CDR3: TGTGCCAGCTCACCCGGACAGGCCACGAACACTGAAGCTTTCTTT.

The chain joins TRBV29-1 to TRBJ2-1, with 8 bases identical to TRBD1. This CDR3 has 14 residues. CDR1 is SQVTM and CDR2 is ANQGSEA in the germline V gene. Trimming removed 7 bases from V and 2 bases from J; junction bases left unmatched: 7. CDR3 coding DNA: TGCAGCGCGGAGAGGACAGGGACCTACAATGAGCAGTTCTTC. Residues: CSAERTGTYNEQFF.

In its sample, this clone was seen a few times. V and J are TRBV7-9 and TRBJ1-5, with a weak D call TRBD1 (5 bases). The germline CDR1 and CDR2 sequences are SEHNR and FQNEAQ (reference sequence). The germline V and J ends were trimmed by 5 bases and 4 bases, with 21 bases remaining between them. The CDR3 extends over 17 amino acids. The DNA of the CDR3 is TGTGCCAGCAGCCCGGTCGCGGGAGGGGCAGGTAATCAGCCCCAGCATTTT. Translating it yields CASSPVAGGAGNQPQHF.